This passage covers 21 T cell receptor beta chains from one sample sequenced in a study of blood T cell repertoires in COVID-19. Generated by immunoSEQ multiplex PCR, the TCRdb table keeps only in-frame clones and is missing some. The top ten clones hold less than 4% of a sample with under 250,000 clones, roughly four fifths of them seen once. Sequencing was done on a sample of peripheral blood. Receptors originate from a woman younger than 35 with acute or convalescent COVID-19.

The rearrangement uses TRBV10-3 and TRBJ2-1; a weak D match, TRBD1 (6 bases). From germline, CDR1 is ENHRY and CDR2 SYGVKD. Trimming removed 10 bases from V and 9 bases from J, with 19 bases in between. The CDR3 is 13 residues long. DNA of the CDR3: TGTGCCACCACACAGGGAAGGGTTGGTGAGCAGTTCTTC. Protein: CATTQGRVGEQFF.

CDR3 sequence (DNA): TGTGCCAGTAGTATTATCCGGGACAGGGGAGTCGAGCAGTACTTC. Translated, it gives CASSIIRDRGVEQYF. The V and J genes are TRBV19 and TRBJ2-7; the match to TRBD1 covers 10 bases. The CDR3 sequence is 15 residues long. V lost 3 bases to trimming and J lost 6 bases; unmatched junction nucleotides: 8. Germline values: CDR1 LNHDA, CDR2 SQIVND (reference sequence).

Notes on this clone: The same CDR3 arises from other DNA sequences in this sample as well. The chain carries TRBV19 and TRBJ1-5, with 10 bases that match TRBD1. V lost 5 bases and J lost 2; bases outside the gene matches: 0. Looked up from germline, CDR1 is LNHDA and CDR2 is SQIVND (reference sequence). The CDR3 sequence is 14 residues long. The DNA for the CDR3 is TGTGCCAGTAGTGGGACAGGGGGCAATCAGCCCCAGCATTTT. This gives the protein CASSGTGGNQPQHF.

This clone was counted a few times. V gene TRBV19 combines with J gene TRBJ2-1, with 7 bases lining up with TRBD2. There are 16 residues in the CDR3. Looked up from germline, CDR1 is LNHDA and CDR2 is SQIVND (reference sequence). The junction had 6 bases not matched to a gene; V was cut back by 1 base and J by 3 bases. CDR3 residues: CASSIVKLAYYNEQFF. The CDR3 region has the DNA TGTGCCAGTAGTATAGTGAAACTAGCGTACTACAATGAGCAGTTCTTC.

The J gene is TRBJ2-1, the V gene TRBV7-3; TRBD2 agrees at 14 bases. The CDR3 extends over 17 amino acids. V dropped 1 base and J dropped 5; count of bases not matched to a gene: 4. In germline, CDR1 is SGHTA, CDR2 FQGTGA. Here the CDR3 reads CASSLKGLAGVNNEQFF. Written as DNA, the CDR3 is TGTGCCAGCAGCTTAAAGGGACTAGCGGGAGTCAACAATGAGCAGTTCTTC.

The genes are TRBV28 and TRBJ2-3; 9 nucleotides line up with TRBD2. V shed 5 bases, J shed 13 bases, and the junction held 13 bases outside the gene matches. The CDR3 extends over 14 amino acids. Per germline, CDR1 MDHEN and CDR2 SYDVKM. The CDR3 reads CASSRGGDSREEYF. In DNA, the CDR3 is TGTGCCAGCAGTCGCGGGGGGGACAGTCGGGAGGAGTATTTT.

V and J are TRBV11-3 and TRBJ2-5; 10 nucleotides align to TRBD2. Germline lookup yields CDR1 SGHNT and CDR2 YENEEA. Trimming took 1 base from V and 2 from J; bases not matched to a gene: 4. There are 16 residues in the CDR3. The CDR3 loop is CASSLGTSGYQETQYF. As DNA, the CDR3 is TGTGCCAGCAGCTTAGGGACTAGCGGATATCAAGAGACCCAGTACTTC.

This clone was seen a few times. This CDR3 reads CASSEGTGGPQPQHF. The CDR3 DNA reads TGTGCCAGCAGTGAAGGGACAGGGGGACCTCAGCCCCAGCATTTT. The genes are TRBV25-1 and TRBJ1-5, with 11 positions matching TRBD1. Germline loops: CDR1 MGHDK, CDR2 SYGVNS. The CDR3 spans 15 residues. The trim removed 2 bases at V and 6 bases at J, leaving 3 bases unmatched.

The chain uses TRBV6-2 or TRBV6-3 and TRBJ2-1; TRBD1 matches at 8 bases. Looked up from germline, CDR1 is MNHEY and CDR2 is SVGEGT. The CDR3 is made up of 16 amino acids. The junction had 3 bases not matched to a gene; V was cut back by 1 base and J by 1 base. The CDR3 nucleotides read TGTGCCAGCAGTTACTTATACAGGGGGTCCTACAATGAGCAGTTCTTC. It yields the protein CASSYLYRGSYNEQFF.

The rearrangement joins TRBV10-2 to TRBJ2-1; the match to TRBD2 covers 11 bases. V was clipped by 6 bases and J by 4 bases; unmatched bases: 5. Germline assignment: CDR1 WSHSY and CDR2 SAAADI. The CDR3 covers 15 residues. CDR3: CASSDTSGSYNEQFF. CDR3 sequence (DNA): TGCGCCAGCAGCGATACTAGCGGGAGTTACAATGAGCAGTTCTTC.

This clone was observed once. The chain carries TRBV5-4 and TRBJ2-3; 7 nucleotides agree with TRBD1. The V gene's germline CDR1 is SGHNT and CDR2 YYREEE (reference sequence). CDR3 length equals 16 residues. The junction had 7 bases not matched to a gene; V was cut back by 1 base and J by 2 bases. The CDR3 here is CASSLPGTDSTDTQYF. CDR3 bases: TGTGCCAGCAGCTTGCCCGGGACAGACTCCACAGATACGCAGTATTTT.

The chain couples TRBV28 to TRBJ1-2; 9 bases map to TRBD1. Germline assignment: CDR1 MDHEN and CDR2 SYDVKM. The CDR3 is 14 residues long. V shed 4 bases, J shed 7 bases, and the junction held 7 bases outside the gene matches. The CDR3 loop is CASSSGDRDLGYTF. The CDR3, as DNA: TGTGCCAGCAGTTCAGGGGACAGGGATCTTGGCTACACCTTC.

V and J are TRBV28 and TRBJ1-3, with D perhaps matching TRBD1 (6 bases). V dropped 6 bases and J dropped 7 bases, with 16 bases sitting between them. Germline CDR1 is MDHEN and CDR2 is SYDVKM. This CDR3 spans 14 amino acids. CDR3 DNA sequence: TGTGCCAGCAGCACACAGGGAAACAGGAACACCATATATTTT. Its translation is CASSTQGNRNTIYF. Combining the CDR3 with reference TRBV28 and TRBJ1-3 gives the whole variable domain DVKVTQSSRYLVKRTGEKVFLECVQDMDHENMFWYRQDPGLGLRLIYFSYDVKMKEKGDIPEGYSVSREKKERFSLILESASTNQTSMYLCASSTQGNRNTIYFGEGSWLTVV.

The chain carries TRBV19 and TRBJ1-1; D is uncertain. This CDR3 has 11 amino acids. V lost 5 bases and J 8 bases, leaving 9 bases between the germline ends. CDR1 is LNHDA and CDR2 is SQIVND in the germline V gene (reference sequence). For the CDR3, the DNA is TGTGCCAGTAGTCCGGGCGGGGAAGCTTTCTTT. Encoded protein: CASSPGGEAFF.

The chain has TRBV13 and TRBJ2-5, with 7 bases lining up with TRBD1. Germline values: CDR1 PRHDT, CDR2 FYEKMQ (reference sequence). This CDR3 contains 15 residues. J was trimmed by 7 bases and V by 1 base; bases with no gene match: 9. Written as DNA, the CDR3 is TGTGCCAGCAGCTTAGTAGAACAGGGGATCGGGACCCAGTACTTC. Protein product: CASSLVEQGIGTQYF.

V is TRBV30 and J is TRBJ1-4; no clear D gene. CDR1 and CDR2 from the germline V gene are GTSNPN and SVGIG (reference sequence). Trimming stripped 2 bases from V and 4 bases from J, with 11 bases between. The CDR3 runs to 14 residues. CDR3 region: CAWSRGGYNEKLFF. The CDR3 DNA follows: TGTGCCTGGAGTCGTGGCGGATATAATGAAAAACTGTTTTTT.

The CDR3, as DNA: TGTGCCAGCAGCTTAGGTCAGACCTACGAGCAGTACTTC. This sequence encodes CASSLGQTYEQYF. The chain couples TRBV13 to TRBJ2-7; D gene unclear. The CDR3 loop spans 13 amino acids. V lost 0 bases to trimming and J lost 2 bases, with 5 bases between them. Germline V gives CDR1 PRHDT, CDR2 FYEKMQ (reference sequence).

V is TRBV2 and J is TRBJ1-1; D gene uncertain. The germline V gene has CDR1 SNHLY and CDR2 FYNNEI. Trimming removed 7 bases from V and 5 bases from J, with 26 bases in between. The CDR3 sequence is 17 residues long. In nucleotides, the CDR3 is TGTGCCAGCAACGGCCCGGCTGGATCCGGGAAAGGTACTGAAGCTTTCTTT. Its protein is CASNGPAGSGKGTEAFF.

V gene TRBV5-1 combines with J gene TRBJ2-7; D is perhaps TRBD1 (6 bases). Germline V gives CDR1 SGHRS, CDR2 YFSETQ. This CDR3 is 15 amino acids long. The ends were cut back, 0 bases at V and 6 bases at J, with 16 bases in the middle. The CDR3 coding sequence is TGCGCCAGCAGCTTGGCAACAGGGTTGGGGCGCGAGCAGTACTTC. Amino acids: CASSLATGLGREQYF.

CDR3 residues: CASSELTSGSGDEQFF. In nucleotides, the CDR3 is TGTGCCAGCAGCGAACTGACTAGCGGGAGTGGCGATGAGCAGTTCTTC. The chain recombines TRBV9 with TRBJ2-1, with 12 positions matching TRBD2. The CDR3 is made up of 16 amino acids. The V gene end was trimmed by 3 bases and the J gene end by 8 bases; junction bases not matched to a gene: 9. Germline-derived CDR1 and CDR2 are SGDLS and YYNGEE.

The chain has TRBV4-1 and TRBJ2-3; possible D gene TRBD1, 6 bases. The CDR3 is 15 amino acids. Per germline, CDR1 MGHRA and CDR2 YSYEKL. Trimming left V 7 bases short and J 3 bases short, with 17 bases between. CDR3 DNA sequence: TGCGCCAGCACCGAAGGGGGACATAGGACAGATACGCAGTATTTT. As protein: CASTEGGHRTDTQYF.